Sequencing of this T cell receptor beta chain was carried out in a study of blood T cells in healthy people across ages (dated by TCRdb to 2013 to 2016). About the investigation overall: Template switching captured roughly one uniquely barcoded TCR beta cDNA molecule per two T cells in model experiments. The study measured age-related changes in TCR beta repertoire diversity using deep sequencing normalized with unique cDNA molecular identifiers. Donors were grouped into four age groups: young (average roughly 15 years), middle-aged (about 38), aged (62) and long-lived (around 82). To avoid experimental bias, donors of different ages were spread randomly across the sequencing lanes. For two donors (one aged 18 to 29 and one aged 80 or older), the study analyzed two additional independent replicas of 1 million unique cDNA reads from the same blood draw. Paper-wide results and their limitations: As age increased, observed TCR beta diversity per million T cells dropped in a roughly linear way, and a significant reduction was already evident by age 40. There was a strong correlation between observed TCR beta diversity and the percentage of naive T cells measured by flow cytometry. Because the CMV infection status of the donors was unknown, age-related changes in expanded clonotypes may potentially have been confounded. Bulk unsorted PBMC profiling prevented conclusive comparison of naive and antigen-experienced compartments. Estimates of total diversity based on one million sequenced T cells were regarded as lower bounds and as underestimates. The long-lived group showed more naive CD4+ T cells, fewer expanded clones and increased TCR diversity than the aged group, suggesting age selection.

The V end loses 5 bases and the J end loses 1 base, and a stretch of 18 bases separates them. The CDR3 covers 16 residues, taking in both the cysteine and the phenylalanine. Only the CDR3 portion is preserved as DNA: 48 bases, with reading frame beginning at the first base. Taken from the germline V gene, the CDR1 and CDR2 loops are MNHEY and SVGAGI. To note about this clonotype: Its antigen remains undetermined. No clone much larger than this one lies a single base away; base qualities are absent.

Systemically healthy Caucasian individuals from Russia, approximately 39 in total and aged roughly 6 to 90 years, were included as donors. Ten milliliters of peripheral blood were drawn from each donor into EDTA-treated Vacutainer tubes. Ficoll-Paque density-gradient centrifugation was used to isolate PBMCs, with at least 6 million obtained per sample. Total RNA was extracted from PBMCs with Trizol reagent, with at least 6 micrograms obtained per sample. Naive CD45RAhigh/CD27high T cell percentages were measured by flow cytometry on a PBMC aliquot from every donor. Library method: 5' RACE. The sequencer was an Illumina HiSeq 2500. A second PCR of 7 to 11 cycles was performed with a sample-barcoded 5' primer and a J-beta primer mix. A unique molecular identifier was introduced onto each TCR beta cDNA molecule by a template-switch 5' adaptor carrying 12 random nucleotides. Each sample yielded at least 2.5 million CDR3-containing paired-end reads. First-strand cDNA synthesis was performed from all RNA using the Mint cDNA synthesis kit, with priming by a TRBC-specific oligonucleotide. After uracil-DNA glycosylase treatment, a first 18-cycle PCR used universal primers M1SS and BC2_uni_R on all cDNA. Per the original workflow: For normalization, 1 million high-quality reads were randomly selected from each sample, with every read carrying a distinct molecular identifier. Reads sharing molecular identifiers were discarded rather than binned into consensus sequences. MiTCR, set to a Q25 quality threshold and the strictest error-elimination algorithm, was used for CDR3 identification, clonotype clustering and error correction. Lower-bound total TCR beta diversity was estimated with a nonparametric unseen species model using Euler transformation. Using fastp at Q25 and MiXCR, TCRdb reprocessed the public reads and kept productive beta chains. Each CDR3 protein appears once, grouped with its most common genes and DNA. The V and J calls were not made by the authors but by TCRdb's processing. This sample holds roughly 640,000 distinct CDR3 sequences; 25% to 30% were observed only once. The ten most abundant clones make up 15% to 18% of the sample.

The chain was built from TRBV6-5 and TRBJ2-7; TRBD1 could be the D gene, as 6 bases match. This receptor was obtained from a woman older than 75 in good health. Material: blood. The CDR3 in this case is CASSTNRAATSYEQYF. The nucleotide sequence is TGTGCCAGCAGTACCAACAGGGCAGCAACGTCCTACGAGCAGTACTTC.